The 29 T cell receptor beta chains in this list originate from one sample, sequenced in a study of blood T cell repertoires in COVID-19. The data were produced by immunoSEQ multiplex PCR, yet TCRdb's version contains in-frame clones alone and is incomplete. This sample has about 270,000 clones, with around nine tenths found just once. The sample was peripheral blood. The receptors shown here come from a man aged 40-55 years with active or convalescent COVID-19.

The chain couples TRBV29-1 to TRBJ2-5; TRBD1 is a possible D gene (6 bases). This CDR3 comprises 13 residues. The ends were cut back, 4 bases at V and 5 bases at J, with 14 bases in the middle. Germline CDR1 and CDR2: SQVTM and ANQGSEA. The DNA of the CDR3 is TGCAGCGTTGGAGGGGGATTTGAGGAGACCCAGTACTTC. Amino acids: CSVGGGFEETQYF.

This clone has a single count. The rearrangement joins TRBV3-1 (or the pseudogene TRBV3-2) to TRBJ2-5, with 13 bases fitting TRBD2. Losses at the gene ends were 1 base for V and 4 bases for J; bases not matched to a gene: 9. This CDR3 has 18 amino acids. Per the germline V gene, CDR1 is LGHDT and CDR2 is YNNKEL (reference sequence). The CDR3 bases are TGTGCCAGCAGCCAAGCTCGCACTAGCGGGGGGGCTGGAGAGACCCAGTACTTC. Translated: CASSQARTSGGAGETQYF.

The gene calls are TRBV30 and TRBJ1-3; D remains unclear. Germline lookup yields CDR1 GTSNPN and CDR2 SVGIG (reference sequence). This CDR3 is 12 amino acids long. Trimming took 1 base from V and 4 from J, leaving 5 bases between them. CDR3 DNA: TGTGCCTGGAGTGCTACGGGAAACACCATATATTTT. Its translation is CAWSATGNTIYF. The full variable domain, with the rest looked up from reference TRBV30 and TRBJ1-3, is SQTIHQWPATLVQPVGSPLSLECTVEGTSNPNLYWYRQAAGRGLQLLFYSVGIGQISSEVPQNLSASRPQDRQFILSSKKLLLSDSGFYLCAWSATGNTIYFGEGSWLTVV.

The rearrangement joins TRBV19 to TRBJ1-4, with D possibly being TRBD1 (5 bases). Trimming stripped 3 bases from V and 7 bases from J, with 12 bases between. Germline loops: CDR1 LNHDA, CDR2 SQIVND (reference sequence). The CDR3 length is 14 residues. The CDR3 protein is CASSIRALSEKLFF. CDR3 DNA: TGTGCCAGTAGTATCAGGGCCCTTTCTGAAAAACTGTTTTTT. Full variable domain (remainder filled in from reference TRBV19 and TRBJ1-4): DGGITQSPKYLFRKEGQNVTLSCEQNLNHDAMYWYRQDPGQGLRLIYYSQIVNDFQKGDIAEGYSVSREKKESFPLTVTSAQKNPTAFYLCASSIRALSEKLFFGSGTQLSVL.

The chain carries TRBV29-1 and TRBJ2-3; 7 positions agree with TRBD1. There are 15 residues in the CDR3. CDR1 and CDR2 from the germline V gene are SQVTM and ANQGSEA. J gave up 1 base and V 4 bases, and 8 bases lay outside the gene matches. CDR3 region: CSVVPRGGGTDTQYF. In DNA, the CDR3 is TGCAGCGTTGTGCCGAGAGGGGGCGGCACAGATACGCAGTATTTT.

J is TRBJ2-7 and V is TRBV11-3, with TRBD2 matching over 8 bases. V was clipped by 5 bases and J by 1 base; unmatched bases: 10. Germline V CDR1 and CDR2: SGHNT, YENEEA. The CDR3 totals 16 residues. The CDR3: CASSPAGLASSYEQYF. The CDR3 region has the DNA TGTGCCAGCAGCCCCGCCGGACTAGCATCTTCCTACGAGCAGTACTTC.

V and J are TRBV27 and TRBJ2-3, with 9 bases aligning to TRBD2. V lost 5 bases to trimming and J lost 5 bases; unmatched junction nucleotides: 8. Germline V gene data show CDR1 as MNHEY and CDR2 as SMNVEV (reference sequence). This CDR3 contains 15 residues. The CDR3 bases are TGTGCCAGCAGTCCCCAGCGGGAGGAAGGAGATACGCAGTATTTT. Amino acids: CASSPQREEGDTQYF.

The chain carries TRBV6-5 and TRBJ1-2; D not certain. The germline V and J ends were trimmed by 6 bases and 4 bases, with 9 bases remaining between them. Germline-derived CDR1 and CDR2 are MNHEY and SVGAGI. This CDR3 contains 12 residues. CDR3 protein: CASSAGLYGYTF. Here the CDR3 DNA reads TGTGCCAGCAGCGCAGGTCTCTATGGCTACACCTTC.

V is TRBV5-1 and J is TRBJ2-2; 7 positions agree with TRBD1. CDR1 is SGHRS, CDR2 YFSETQ, per germline. The CDR3 loop spans 13 amino acids. The V and J ends lost 1 base and 7 bases, in that order; junction bases with no gene match: 1. CDR3 nucleotides: TGCGCCAGCAGCTTGTCAGGGGGCGGGGAGCTGTTTTTT. Its protein is CASSLSGGGELFF.

The chain carries TRBV28 and TRBJ1-3, with D perhaps matching TRBD1 (5 bases). Trimming pared 6 bases from V and 2 bases from J, leaving 11 bases between. The CDR3 runs to 14 residues. Germline CDR1 MDHEN, CDR2 SYDVKM. CDR3 DNA sequence: TGTGCCAGCAGCCCGCGGGGGGCTGGAAACACCATATATTTT. Amino acid sequence: CASSPRGAGNTIYF.

Judged by abundance, this clone is medium-sized (0.01 to 0.1%). The chain links TRBV3-1 (or the pseudogene TRBV3-2) to TRBJ2-1, with 7 bases lining up with TRBD2. CDR3 size: 15 residues. The J segment lost 4 bases and the V segment lost 2 bases, leaving 5 bases of the junction unmatched. Germline-derived CDR1 and CDR2 are LGHDT and YNNKEL (reference sequence). DNA of the CDR3: TGTGCCAGCAGCCAAACGGGAGGCTCATACAATGAGCAGTTCTTC. It yields the protein CASSQTGGSYNEQFF.

V gene TRBV5-5 combines with J gene TRBJ2-3; 8 nucleotides agree with TRBD1. This CDR3 region has 15 residues. V dropped 3 bases and J dropped 4; count of bases not matched to a gene: 7. Looked up from germline, CDR1 is SGHKS and CDR2 is YYEKEE (reference sequence). CDR3 protein: CASSWYRDRSDTQYF. The CDR3, as DNA: TGTGCCAGCAGCTGGTACCGGGACAGGTCAGATACGCAGTATTTT.

CDR3 nucleotides: TGTGCCAGCAGGAGTGGGACTAGCGGACCACAAAATACGCAGTATTTT. As protein: CASRSGTSGPQNTQYF. This chain connects TRBV7-9 to TRBJ2-3; 11 bases fit TRBD2. The junction had 12 bases not matched to a gene; V was cut back by 6 bases and J by 7 bases. CDR1 SEHNR and CDR2 FQNEAQ come from the germline V gene (reference sequence). The CDR3 is 16 amino acids.

This chain joins TRBV27 and TRBJ2-7; TRBD1 matches 8 bases. The trim removed 4 bases at V and 3 bases at J, leaving 5 bases unmatched. Per germline, CDR1 MNHEY and CDR2 SMNVEV (reference sequence). This CDR3 region has 14 residues. The CDR3 sequence is CASSSADRVYEQYF. For the CDR3, the DNA is TGTGCCAGCAGTTCAGCGGACAGGGTCTACGAGCAGTACTTC.

DNA for the CDR3: TGTGCCAGCAGTCGAGCGGAAATTCCCTACAATGAGCAGTTCTTC. Translated: CASSRAEIPYNEQFF. The V and J genes are TRBV6-6 and TRBJ2-1, with D perhaps TRBD2 (5 bases). CDR3 size: 15 residues. Germline CDR1 is MNHNY and CDR2 is SVGAGI (reference sequence). The V gene lost 5 bases and the J gene lost 2 bases, with 13 bases spanning the gap.

The rearrangement links TRBV7-9 to TRBJ1-5; no reliable D call. Trimming took off 1 base at V and 6 bases at J, with 7 bases between the two ends. The CDR3 loop spans 13 amino acids. CDR1 is SEHNR, CDR2 FQNEAQ, per germline (reference sequence). In nucleotides, the CDR3 is TGTGCCAGCAGCTTAGAAAGGAGTCAGCCCCAGCATTTT. Translated: CASSLERSQPQHF.

V gene TRBV27 combines with J gene TRBJ1-6, with D unresolved. V was clipped by 7 bases and J by 6 bases, with 13 bases between them. The CDR3 is 14 amino acids. Germline V gene data show CDR1 as MNHEY and CDR2 as SMNVEV (reference sequence). The CDR3 here is CASTFRGSNSPLHF. The CDR3 bases are TGTGCCAGCACCTTTCGAGGGTCTAATTCACCCCTCCACTTT.

The V call is TRBV10-3, the J call TRBJ1-5; tentatively, D is TRBD1 (5 bases). CDR1 and CDR2 (germline): ENHRY, SYGVKD. Trimming removed 0 bases at V and 1 base at J, with 13 bases between. This CDR3 spans 17 amino acids. CDR3 bases: TGTGCCATCAGTGAGTCGGGGCAGGGTAGGAGCAATCAGCCCCAGCATTTT. This encodes CAISESGQGRSNQPQHF.

The genes are TRBV19 and TRBJ1-5; possibly TRBD1 for D (6 bases). With 5 bases removed from V and 5 bases from J, the gap between germline ends came to 19 bases. Germline V gives CDR1 LNHDA, CDR2 SQIVND (reference sequence). CDR3 size: 16 residues. The CDR3 spells CASSAGTPRGYQPQHF. DNA for the CDR3: TGTGCCAGTAGTGCCGGGACACCCCGCGGGTATCAGCCCCAGCATTTT. The full variable domain, its missing parts supplied by reference TRBV19 and TRBJ1-5, is DGGITQSPKYLFRKEGQNVTLSCEQNLNHDAMYWYRQDPGQGLRLIYYSQIVNDFQKGDIAEGYSVSREKKESFPLTVTSAQKNPTAFYLCASSAGTPRGYQPQHFGDGTRLSIL.

This rearrangement joins TRBV6-4 to TRBJ1-1; D unresolved. The germline V gene has CDR1 MRHNA and CDR2 SNTAGT. Trimming stripped 3 bases from V and 4 bases from J, with 9 bases between. The CDR3 loop spans 13 amino acids. The CDR3 sequence: CASSELAGTEAFF. CDR3 bases: TGTGCCAGCAGTGAGTTGGCGGGCACTGAAGCTTTCTTT.

This chain connects TRBV4-1 to TRBJ1-3; D is unclear. Germline V gives CDR1 MGHRA, CDR2 YSYEKL. V was cut by 2 bases and J by 0 bases, with 8 bases left in between. This CDR3 comprises 15 residues. This chain's CDR3 is CASSQSEYSGNTIYF. Written as DNA, the CDR3 is TGCGCCAGCAGCCAATCGGAGTACTCTGGAAACACCATATATTTT.

The chain combines TRBV30 with TRBJ2-3; 8 nucleotides match TRBD2. CDR1 GTSNPN and CDR2 SVGIG come from the germline V gene (reference sequence). The CDR3 is 13 residues long. CDR3: CAIGSGGYGTQYF. CDR3 nucleotide sequence: TGTGCGATAGGGAGCGGGGGTTACGGTACGCAGTATTTT.

The chain combines TRBV10-2 with TRBJ1-2, with 7 positions matching TRBD1. Trimming at V came to 6 bases and at J to 3 bases, leaving 7 bases not matched to a gene. The CDR3 is 14 amino acids. Germline-derived CDR1 and CDR2 are WSHSY and SAAADI. CDR3 in amino acids: CASSGRGQDYGYTF. Here the CDR3 DNA reads TGCGCCAGCAGCGGAAGGGGGCAGGACTATGGCTACACCTTC.

This sequence joins TRBV9 and TRBJ2-3; 14 bases are shared with TRBD2. This CDR3 is built from 16 residues. The germline V gene has CDR1 SGDLS and CDR2 YYNGEE. Trimming cost V 2 bases and J 4 bases; bases outside gene matches: 3. The CDR3 DNA follows: TGTGCCAGCAGCGTGACTAGCGGGGGGGTGGCAGATACGCAGTATTTT. Its translation is CASSVTSGGVADTQYF. The full variable domain, with the rest looked up from reference TRBV9 and TRBJ2-3, is DSGVTQTPKHLITATGQRVTLRCSPRSGDLSVYWYQQSLDQGLQFLIQYYNGEERAKGNILERFSAQQFPDLHSELNLSSLELGDSALYFCASSVTSGGVADTQYFGPGTRLTVL.

CDR3 nucleotide sequence: TGTGCCAGCTCGCCAAGCCAGGGGTCGGCCGGGGAGCTGTTTTTT. This gives the protein CASSPSQGSAGELFF. The V call is TRBV18, the J call TRBJ2-2, with a weak D call TRBD1 (6 bases). The CDR3 runs 15 residues. V dropped 6 bases and J dropped 6 bases, with 17 bases sitting between them. Germline CDR1 KGHSH, CDR2 LQKENI.

The rearrangement uses TRBV6-1 and TRBJ2-7; TRBD1 aligns across 8 bases. Germline V gives CDR1 MNHNS, CDR2 SASEGT. The CDR3 totals 15 residues. J lost 4 bases, V lost 2 bases, and 7 bases had no gene match. CDR3 nucleotide sequence: TGTGCCAGCAGTGAATGGACAGGGACTTTTTACGAGCAGTACTTC. It codes for CASSEWTGTFYEQYF.

The chain has TRBV11-2 and TRBJ2-2, with 9 positions matching TRBD2. Germline CDR1 is SGHAT and CDR2 is FQNNGV. The CDR3 totals 17 residues. V lost 2 bases, J lost 6 bases, and 10 bases stayed unmatched. CDR3: CASSLSASSGKAGELFF. CDR3 sequence (DNA): TGTGCCAGCAGCTTAAGCGCGTCTAGCGGGAAAGCCGGGGAGCTGTTTTTT.

The chain joins TRBV5-1 to TRBJ1-4, with 7 positions matching TRBD1. V lost 3 bases, J lost 4 bases, and 6 bases stayed unmatched. Germline V gene lookup returns CDR1 SGHRS and CDR2 YFSETQ. The CDR3 runs 15 residues. CDR3 amino acids: CASSSTGQINEKLFF. The CDR3 DNA is TGCGCCAGCAGCTCAACGGGACAGATTAATGAAAAACTGTTTTTT.

J is TRBJ2-1 and V is TRBV5-1; TRBD2 might be the D (7 bases). The V end was cut by 0 bases, the J end by 8 bases, with 18 bases between. The CDR3 runs to 16 residues. In germline, CDR1 is SGHRS, CDR2 YFSETQ. The DNA for the CDR3 is TGCGCCAGCAGCTTGGTCGGCGGGGGCGTCTCGGATGAGCAGTTCTTC. Amino acid sequence: CASSLVGGGVSDEQFF.